The source of this T cell receptor beta chain is a study of cytomegalovirus exposure and HLA in healthy donors. Regarding the study as a whole: Within the 120 or so validation repertoires, first-cohort TCR clusters tended to co-occur, according to a later analysis.

While the first cohort had 650 to 850 subjects, the donors belonged to the separate validation cohort of fewer than 150 subjects. Concerning this clone itself: The antigen is unknown.

CDR3 length equals 16 residues. TCRdb keeps only in-frame clones here, not all; method: immunoSEQ multiplex PCR. In the table there are fewer than 100,000 clones, approximately 93% of which are singletons. The receptor comes from a woman younger than 35 in good health and CMV-seronegative. The material sequenced was PBMCs. The rearrangement joins TRBV12-2 to TRBJ1-2; the tabulated D call, TRBD1, remains unverified against the DNA. TRBV12-2 is given as a pseudogene. The CDR3 nucleotides are TGTGCAAGTCGCACTCACAACAGGGGCAGAGGCTATGGCTACACCTTC. Its protein is CASRTHNRGRGYGYTF.